The 7 T cell receptor beta chains listed next were all sequenced from one sample in a study of blood T cells in healthy people across ages. Sample-barcoded 5' priming and a J-beta primer mix drove a second PCR of about 7 to 11 cycles. One entry per CDR3 protein, called by TCRdb with MiXCR from the 5' RACE reads. The sample includes 1.5 million to 2 million distinct CDR3 sequences, more than 35% of them seen just once. Sequences were obtained from blood. Receptors originate from a human donor in good health.

This chain joins TRBV4-2 and TRBJ1-2, with D possibly being TRBD1 (6 bases). CDR1 is LGHNA, CDR2 YNFKEQ, per germline. The CDR3 is 14 residues long. The V gene lost 3 bases and the J gene lost 5 bases, with 13 bases spanning the gap. CDR3 in DNA: TGTGCCAGCAGCCATGAGGCCAGGGGTTATGGCTACACCTTC. It is translated as CASSHEARGYGYTF.

This clonotype has a handful of counts. The chain has TRBV5-1 and TRBJ2-1; D is possibly TRBD1 (6 bases). V lost 3 bases to trimming and J lost 4 bases, with 14 bases between them. Germline V gene sequence: CDR1 SGHRS, CDR2 YFSETQ. This CDR3 contains 15 residues. The CDR3 bases are TGCGCCAGCAGCTCAGGGGCCGCGGAGTACAATGAGCAGTTCTTC. Translation gives CASSSGAAEYNEQFF.

As DNA, the CDR3 is TGTGCCAGCAGCTCCCGACTAGCGGGGAAAGGAGAGACCCAGTACTTC. Translating gives CASSSRLAGKGETQYF. The J gene is TRBJ2-5, the V gene TRBV7-2; 11 nucleotides align to TRBD2. The germline CDR1 and CDR2 sequences are SGHTA and FQGNSA. The CDR3 has 16 residues. J was trimmed by 4 bases and V by 4 bases; bases with no gene match: 8.

This clonotype was picked up a small number of times. CDR3 nucleotide sequence: TGTGCCAGCAGCTCTACAACTCAGGGGGCTGGGTTCTATGGCTACACCTTC. This translates into CASSSTTQGAGFYGYTF. The V call is TRBV7-9, the J call TRBJ1-2; the match to TRBD1 covers 8 bases. The CDR3 runs 17 residues. Germline lookup yields CDR1 SEHNR and CDR2 FQNEAQ (reference sequence). J lost 4 bases, V lost 4 bases, and 14 bases had no gene match.

The chain uses TRBV5-5 and TRBJ1-1; 7 bases match TRBD1. This CDR3 has 14 residues. Germline lookup yields CDR1 SGHKS and CDR2 YYEKEE (reference sequence). Trimming removed 5 bases from V and 3 bases from J; junction bases left unmatched: 7. DNA of the CDR3: TGTGCCAGCAGATCCCGGACAGGAGACACTGAAGCTTTCTTT. Its translation is CASRSRTGDTEAFF. The variable domain in full, with the rest retrieved from reference TRBV5-5 and TRBJ1-1, is DAGVTQSPTHLIKTRGQQVTLRCSPISGHKSVSWYQQVLGQGPQFIFQYYEKEERGRGNFPDRFSARQFPNYSSELNVNALLLGDSALYLCASRSRTGDTEAFFGQGTRLTVV.

V usage is TRBV11-1 and J usage is TRBJ1-2; D gene unclear. The CDR3 is made up of 15 amino acids. The V end lost 3 bases, the J end lost 2 bases, and 13 bases lay between the germline ends. CDR1 and CDR2 (germline): SGHAT, FQDESV (reference sequence). As DNA, the CDR3 is TGTGCCAGCAGCTTGGTTTCAACAGACAACTATGGCTACACCTTC. Translating gives CASSLVSTDNYGYTF.

On this clonotype itself: This clone may be a read error of a much larger clone one base away. CDR3 in amino acids: CSAPPTGVNNGYTF. CDR3 in DNA: TGCAGTGCTCCACCAACAGGGGTTAACAATGGCTACACCTTC. This rearrangement joins TRBV20-1 to TRBJ1-2; 7 bases line up with TRBD1. CDR1 and CDR2 from the germline V gene are DFQATT and SNEGSKA (reference sequence). This CDR3 region has 14 residues.